These 32 T cell receptor beta chains came from one sample sequenced in a study of blood T cell repertoires in COVID-19. Assay: immunoSEQ multiplex PCR; the TCRdb copy retains only in-frame clones and omits some. Of under 250,000 clones in the sample, around 82% were seen once. Sample: peripheral blood. These receptors all come from a middle-aged woman with active or convalescent COVID-19.

The chain recombines TRBV5-1 with TRBJ2-2; 9 bases agree with TRBD1. The CDR3 spans 12 residues. The junction had 1 base not matched to a gene; V was cut back by 3 bases and J by 10 bases. CDR1 is SGHRS and CDR2 is YFSETQ in the germline V gene. CDR3 nucleotides: TGCGCCAGCAGCTGGACAGGGGCGGAGCTGTTTTTT. Amino acids: CASSWTGAELFF. The complete variable domain, with remaining parts taken from reference TRBV5-1 and TRBJ2-2, reads KAGVTQTPRYLIKTRGQQVTLSCSPISGHRSVSWYQQTPGQGLQFLFEYFSETQRNKGNFPGRFSGRQFSNSRSEMNVSTLELGDSALYLCASSWTGAELFFGEGSRLTVL.

The V and J genes are TRBV7-9 and TRBJ2-4; TRBD1 matches at 7 bases. The CDR3 sequence is 12 residues long. V shed 5 bases and J 8 bases; nucleotides not matched to a gene: 3. Germline CDR1 SEHNR, CDR2 FQNEAQ (reference sequence). The CDR3 region has the DNA TGTGCCAGCAGCCCAACAGGGGACATTCAGTACTTC. Protein sequence: CASSPTGDIQYF. Using reference TRBV7-9 and TRBJ2-4 for the parts outside the CDR3, the full variable domain is DTGVSQNPRHKITKRGQNVTFRCDPISEHNRLYWYRQTLGQGPEFLTYFQNEAQLEKSRLLSDRFSAERPKGSFSTLEIQRTEQGDSAMYLCASSPTGDIQYFGAGTRLSVL.

The V call is TRBV3-1 (or the pseudogene TRBV3-2), the J call TRBJ1-5; 9 nucleotides line up with TRBD1. The CDR3 length is 18 residues. J was trimmed by 0 bases and V by 3 bases; bases with no gene match: 9. The germline CDR1 and CDR2 sequences are LGHDT and YNNKEL (reference sequence). CDR3 DNA sequence: TGTGCCAGCAGCCAGCTGGACAGGGGACACGATAGCAATCAGCCCCAGCATTTT. As protein: CASSQLDRGHDSNQPQHF.

The chain couples TRBV7-8 to TRBJ2-2; D may be TRBD2 (7 bases). The V end was cut by 0 bases, the J end by 5 bases, with 13 bases between. The CDR3 length is 16 residues. The germline CDR1 and CDR2 sequences are SGHVS and FQNEAQ. This CDR3 reads CASSLATRGGTGELFF. The CDR3 bases are TGTGCCAGCAGCTTAGCTACGAGGGGGGGAACCGGGGAGCTGTTTTTT.

The V gene is TRBV28, the J gene TRBJ2-3, with a possible D match to TRBD2 (6 bases). Germline-derived CDR1 and CDR2 are MDHEN and SYDVKM. This CDR3 spans 13 amino acids. V gave up 5 bases and J gave up 5 bases, with 11 bases separating them. The CDR3 nucleotides read TGTGCCAGCAGTCCTTCGGGGGTAGATACGCAGTATTTT. Its protein product is CASSPSGVDTQYF.

The CDR3 region is CASSWTGTEAFF. CDR3 DNA: TGCGCCAGCAGTTGGACAGGCACTGAAGCTTTCTTT. The rearrangement uses TRBV10-2 and TRBJ1-1; 7 nucleotides line up with TRBD1. This CDR3 spans 12 amino acids. From germline, CDR1 is WSHSY and CDR2 SAAADI. The trim removed 5 bases at V and 4 bases at J, leaving 1 base unmatched.

Notes on this clone: A much larger clonotype is one base distant, so this may be a read error. The gene calls are TRBV11-2 and TRBJ1-1; 7 nucleotides align to TRBD1. The germline gives CDR1 SGHAT, CDR2 FQNNGV. There are 13 residues in the CDR3. The junction had 0 bases not matched to a gene; V was cut back by 4 bases and J by 1 base. The CDR3 protein is CASSWDRNTEAFF. The CDR3, as DNA: TGTGCCAGCAGCTGGGACAGGAACACTGAAGCTTTCTTT.

This clone has only one observation. The chain recombines TRBV7-2 with TRBJ1-1; D remains ambiguous. The CDR3 covers 11 residues. V lost 2 bases and J lost 11, with 9 bases in between. Germline CDR1 reads SGHTA; CDR2 reads FQGNSA. The CDR3 DNA reads TGTGCCAGCAGCTTACGGGAAGACGCTTTCTTT. The encoded protein is CASSLREDAFF.

This chain connects TRBV9 to TRBJ2-1, with 10 bases identical to TRBD2. J was trimmed by 6 bases and V by 4 bases; bases with no gene match: 4. Germline V gene data show CDR1 as SGDLS and CDR2 as YYNGEE. The length of the CDR3 is 14 residues. Here the CDR3 DNA reads TGTGCCAGCAGCTTGGGACTAGCGCCCAATGAGCAGTTCTTC. Residues: CASSLGLAPNEQFF.

This chain joins TRBV29-1 and TRBJ2-7; 11 bases are shared with TRBD2. Looked up from germline, CDR1 is SQVTM and CDR2 is ANQGSEA. CDR3 length: 15 residues. J lost 3 bases, V lost 3 bases, and 7 bases had no gene match. The CDR3: CSVDSLAGDDYEQYF. The CDR3 region has the DNA TGCAGCGTTGATTCACTAGCGGGAGACGACTACGAGCAGTACTTC.

This chain links TRBV19 with TRBJ1-3; perhaps TRBD1 as D (5 bases). Deletions cut 11 bases from V and 0 bases from J, with 17 bases between. Germline CDR1 reads LNHDA; CDR2 reads SQIVND (reference sequence). CDR3 size: 15 residues. CDR3 nucleotides: TGTGCCTCTTTCCTACAGGCCCTCTCTGGAAACACCATATATTTT. It specifies CASFLQALSGNTIYF.

This clone showed up just a few times. This rearrangement joins TRBV7-9 to TRBJ2-7; D call uncertain. There are 14 residues in the CDR3. Trimming took off 4 bases at V and 4 bases at J, with 14 bases between the two ends. CDR1 and CDR2 from the germline V gene are SEHNR and FQNEAQ (reference sequence). This CDR3 reads CASSSVPVEYEQYF. Here the CDR3 DNA reads TGTGCCAGCAGCTCGGTCCCTGTGGAGTACGAGCAGTACTTC. Drawing the rest from reference TRBV7-9 and TRBJ2-7, the complete variable domain is DTGVSQNPRHKITKRGQNVTFRCDPISEHNRLYWYRQTLGQGPEFLTYFQNEAQLEKSRLLSDRFSAERPKGSFSTLEIQRTEQGDSAMYLCASSSVPVEYEQYFGPGTRLTVT.

This rearrangement joins TRBV9 to TRBJ1-2; D might be TRBD1 (6 bases). CDR1 SGDLS and CDR2 YYNGEE come from the germline V gene. This CDR3 region has 19 residues. Trimming stripped 0 bases from V and 0 bases from J, with 21 bases between. The CDR3 DNA reads as TGTGCCAGCAGCGTAGCTTCTTGGTGGACAGCCGATTCTAACTATGGCTACACCTTC. Translation: CASSVASWWTADSNYGYTF.

The CDR3 spells CAWSVHRGLDTGELFF. DNA for the CDR3: TGTGCCTGGAGTGTACATCGGGGACTGGACACCGGGGAGCTGTTTTTT. The rearrangement links TRBV30 to TRBJ2-2; possible D gene TRBD2, 6 bases. Trimming removed 0 bases from V and 3 bases from J, with 14 bases in between. Germline CDR1 and CDR2: GTSNPN and SVGIG (reference sequence). This CDR3 contains 16 residues.

The J gene is TRBJ2-1, the V gene TRBV2, with TRBD1 as a possible D gene (6 bases). The V and J ends lost 5 bases and 8 bases respectively, with 10 bases between them. CDR1 is SNHLY and CDR2 is FYNNEI in the germline V gene. The CDR3 runs to 12 residues. The CDR3 protein is CASSTDSDEQFF. CDR3 in DNA: TGTGCCAGCAGTACGGACAGCGATGAGCAGTTCTTC.

This clone was seen only once. This chain connects TRBV5-1 to TRBJ2-3, with D maybe TRBD2 (5 bases). Germline lookup yields CDR1 SGHRS and CDR2 YFSETQ. The CDR3 has 15 residues. The ends were cut back, 4 bases at V and 2 bases at J, with 14 bases in the middle. Here the CDR3 reads CASSPEARDTDTQYF. DNA of the CDR3: TGCGCCAGCAGCCCGGAGGCCCGGGACACAGATACGCAGTATTTT.

The rearrangement joins TRBV18 to TRBJ1-4; D ambiguous. V lost 0 bases to trimming and J lost 0 bases, with 11 bases between them. CDR1 and CDR2 (germline): KGHSH, LQKENI. This CDR3 is built from 17 residues. The CDR3 region has the DNA TGTGCCAGCTCACCACCGGCAGGCTTTGCAACTAATGAAAAACTGTTTTTT. Its protein is CASSPPAGFATNEKLFF. Supplemented by reference TRBV18 and TRBJ1-4, the full variable domain reads NAGVMQNPRHLVRRRGQEARLRCSPMKGHSHVYWYRQLPEEGLKFMVYLQKENIIDESGMPKERFSAEFPKEGPSILRIQQVVRGDSAAYFCASSPPAGFATNEKLFFGSGTQLSVL.

J is TRBJ1-5 and V is TRBV19; 7 bases fit TRBD1. The length of the CDR3 is 14 residues. The V and J ends lost 6 bases and 2 bases, in that order; junction bases with no gene match: 4. Per germline, CDR1 LNHDA and CDR2 SQIVND (reference sequence). CDR3 coding DNA: TGTGCCAGTAGGTCGGGGACAGGCAATCAGCCCCAGCATTTT. Residues: CASRSGTGNQPQHF.

The rearrangement uses TRBV19 and TRBJ2-1; D unclear. CDR1 and CDR2 from the germline V gene are LNHDA and SQIVND (reference sequence). The CDR3 is 14 residues long. V lost 10 bases and J 3 bases, leaving 16 bases between the germline ends. CDR3 sequence reads: CATQIPGYYNEQFF. The CDR3 DNA follows: TGTGCCACCCAGATCCCAGGTTACTACAATGAGCAGTTCTTC.

The rearrangement joins TRBV13 to TRBJ1-1; TRBD1 is a possible D gene (5 bases). Trimming left V 0 bases short and J 4 bases short, with 9 bases between. Germline CDR1 is PRHDT and CDR2 is FYEKMQ (reference sequence). The CDR3 loop spans 14 amino acids. CDR3 in DNA: TGTGCCAGCAGCTTAGGGCCCCAGGGCACTGAAGCTTTCTTT. Translated: CASSLGPQGTEAFF.

This clone occurred a few times. The chain uses TRBV24-1 and TRBJ1-2; D gene uncertain. Trimming cost V 0 bases and J 2 bases, with 3 bases left between them. Germline CDR1 reads KGHDR; CDR2 reads SFDVKD. There are 13 residues in the CDR3. The CDR3 DNA sequence: TGTGCCACCAGTGATTTGTTAAACTATGGCTACACCTTC. Translation: CATSDLLNYGYTF.

The chain carries TRBV6-5 and TRBJ1-5; no clear D. The CDR3 length is 15 residues. The V gene lost 6 bases and the J gene lost 1 base, with 13 bases spanning the gap. Germline assignment: CDR1 MNHEY and CDR2 SVGAGI. The CDR3 loop is CASREAGGSNQPQHF. CDR3 bases: TGTGCCAGCAGGGAGGCGGGAGGCAGCAATCAGCCCCAGCATTTT.

The chain links TRBV14 to TRBJ1-1; TRBD1 is a possible D gene (5 bases). V lost 4 bases and J 7 bases, leaving 25 bases between the germline ends. Germline V lookup: CDR1 SGHDN, CDR2 FVKESK. The CDR3 loop spans 17 amino acids. The CDR3 DNA sequence: TGTGCCAGCAGCCCTTTATGGGAACACGATTCTAGGGGTGAAGCTTTCTTT. It translates to CASSPLWEHDSRGEAFF.

The chain has TRBV6-5 and TRBJ2-7; D is unclear. V was clipped by 2 bases and J by 0 bases, with 5 bases between them. This CDR3 has 13 amino acids. CDR1 is MNHEY, CDR2 SVGAGI, per germline. CDR3 DNA sequence: TGTGCCAGCAGTTACAGAGACTCCTACGAGCAGTACTTC. Amino acid sequence: CASSYRDSYEQYF.

This clone was detected only once. Here the CDR3 reads CASSVEGRGKNIQYF. The CDR3 nucleotides read TGTGCCAGCAGCGTAGAGGGGAGGGGGAAAAACATTCAGTACTTC. The rearrangement links TRBV9 to TRBJ2-4; the D gene is possibly TRBD2 (7 bases). V was pared by 0 bases and J by 4 bases, with 11 bases between. The germline CDR1 and CDR2 sequences are SGDLS and YYNGEE. There are 15 residues in the CDR3.

This rearrangement joins TRBV30 to TRBJ2-1, with 10 positions matching TRBD2. The junction had 10 bases not matched to a gene; V was cut back by 2 bases and J by 9 bases. This CDR3 spans 15 amino acids. Germline CDR1 is GTSNPN and CDR2 is SVGIG (reference sequence). The CDR3 nucleotides are TGTGCCTGGAGTTCCAAACTAGCGGGAAGGGGTGAGCAGTTCTTC. The encoded protein is CAWSSKLAGRGEQFF.

The V gene is TRBV24-1, the J gene TRBJ1-2, with TRBD1 as a possible D gene (5 bases). The CDR3 has 18 amino acids. CDR1 is KGHDR, CDR2 SFDVKD, per germline. V dropped 2 bases and J dropped 9 bases, with 27 bases sitting between them. The CDR3 protein is CATSDSFGLTGRDGSYTF. The CDR3 region has the DNA TGTGCCACCAGTGATTCATTCGGTTTAACAGGAAGAGATGGAAGCTACACCTTC.

V and J are TRBV7-2 and TRBJ2-2; 9 bases line up with TRBD2. Germline trimming cut 4 bases from V and 1 base from J; bases unmatched to any gene: 13. The CDR3 runs to 19 residues. Looked up from germline, CDR1 is SGHTA and CDR2 is FQGNSA. The CDR3 region is CASSSPLTSGTLNTGELFF. The CDR3 coding sequence is TGTGCCAGCAGCTCCCCCCTGACTAGCGGCACCTTGAACACCGGGGAGCTGTTTTTT.

V gene TRBV4-2 combines with J gene TRBJ2-3, with a possible D match to TRBD2 (5 bases). Germline CDR1 is LGHNA and CDR2 is YNFKEQ. V lost 1 base and J 6 bases, leaving 11 bases between the germline ends. The CDR3 spans 14 residues. CDR3 coding DNA: TGTGCCAGCAGCCAAGCGAGAGGGCCGGATACGCAGTATTTT. Translated: CASSQARGPDTQYF.

The chain uses TRBV7-2 and TRBJ1-6; D not certain. CDR1 and CDR2 (germline): SGHTA, FQGNSA. With 5 bases removed from V and 8 bases from J, the gap between germline ends came to 10 bases. The CDR3 sequence is 13 residues long. CDR3 coding DNA: TGTGCCAGCAGCCCAAACTCGGATTCACCCCTCCACTTT. It encodes CASSPNSDSPLHF.

This clone was seen a handful of times. This chain links TRBV10-3 with TRBJ1-2; 7 bases line up with TRBD1. The CDR3 is made up of 15 amino acids. After removal of 7 bases from V and 7 bases from J, the junction contained 15 bases not matched to a gene. Germline lookup yields CDR1 ENHRY and CDR2 SYGVKD. The DNA of the CDR3 is TGTGCCATCACGGGGACAGCCCTGGGGTTGCTTGGCTACACCTTC. Translated, it gives CAITGTALGLLGYTF.

The chain recombines TRBV19 with TRBJ1-5; 7 bases agree with TRBD1. V dropped 1 base and J dropped 0; count of bases not matched to a gene: 6. Germline CDR1 LNHDA, CDR2 SQIVND (reference sequence). The CDR3 is made up of 17 amino acids. The CDR3 nucleotides read TGTGCCAGTAGTATAGTGAGGGACAGCTTTAGCAATCAGCCCCAGCATTTT. It translates to CASSIVRDSFSNQPQHF.